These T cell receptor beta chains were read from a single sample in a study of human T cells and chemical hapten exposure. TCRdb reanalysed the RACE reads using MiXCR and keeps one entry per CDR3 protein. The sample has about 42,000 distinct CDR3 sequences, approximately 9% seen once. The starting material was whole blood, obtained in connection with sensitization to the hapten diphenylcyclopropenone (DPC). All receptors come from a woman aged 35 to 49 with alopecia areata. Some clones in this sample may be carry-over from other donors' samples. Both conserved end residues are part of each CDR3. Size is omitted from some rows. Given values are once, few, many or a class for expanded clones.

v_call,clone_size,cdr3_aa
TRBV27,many,CASRQTGWHEKLFF
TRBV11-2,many,CASSLSGARLSAKNIQYF
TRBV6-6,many,CASSPNPERVRSYEQYF
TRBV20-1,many,CSAPPGAGGLLDTQYF
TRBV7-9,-,CASSLSGLGSPLHF
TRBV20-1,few,CSARTGRLTPYEQYF
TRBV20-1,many,CSARDNTKYNSPLHF
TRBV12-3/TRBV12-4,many,CASTPGYNQPQHF
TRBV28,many,CASTGGGIGPDTQYF
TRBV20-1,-,CSALDSQSTDTQYF
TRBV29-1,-,CSVRLRSWTFF
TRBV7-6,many,CASSLAARGAWETQYF
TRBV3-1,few,CASSPTSGGANEQFF
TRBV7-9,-,CASSFIMEGSEAFF
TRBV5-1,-,CATSRDQETQYF
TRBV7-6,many,CASSLGKVGEQYF
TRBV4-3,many,CASSQDREYTEAFF
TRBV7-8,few,CASSSGQGSSNQPQHF
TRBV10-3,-,CAIKDSQETQYF
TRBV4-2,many,CASSQVASADYEQYF
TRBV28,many,CATERGGGTEAFF
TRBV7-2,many,CASSLQRHPNTEAFF
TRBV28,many,CASSAGQGSYGYTF
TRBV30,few,CAWSATSIGGNTEAFF
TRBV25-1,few,CASSRAGGVYTGELFF
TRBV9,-,CASSVGSSNTEAFF
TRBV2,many,CASSKDRLSNTEAFF
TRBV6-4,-,CASSAGYGYGYTF
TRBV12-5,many,CASGLSAQGGNEQFF
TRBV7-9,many,CASSFNFYGTQETQYF
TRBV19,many,CASSPKGGRNYGYTF
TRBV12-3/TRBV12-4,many,CASSFLAGDNEQFF
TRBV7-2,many,CASSLAAASTDTQYF
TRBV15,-,CATSSGTEAFF
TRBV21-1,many,CASSNKTGRTLHF
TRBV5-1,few,CASSFRGQDTQYF
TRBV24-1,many,CATSQTGGVETQYF
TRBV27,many,CASSFLTGGAATQYF
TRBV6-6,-,CASSTGTWAAFF
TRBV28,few,CASTLPGPGNTIYF
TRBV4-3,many,CASSQAAFYEQYF
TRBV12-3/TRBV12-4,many,CASSFVDTQYF
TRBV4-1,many,CASSHPGTRTSGEDTQYF
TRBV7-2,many,CASSFSETGEETQYF
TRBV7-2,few,CASSLRGQNTDTQYF
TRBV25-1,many,CASSLQLANANIQYF
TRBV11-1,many,CASSLIQTDTQYF
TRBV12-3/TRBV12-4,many,CASSLVLGQGISEQYF
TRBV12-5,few,CASGLVLPGEQFF
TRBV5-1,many,CASSSDSQNSPLHF
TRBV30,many,CAWSVQVYEQYF
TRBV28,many,CASSFNQGINTEAFF
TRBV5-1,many,CASSLDSGTDTQYF
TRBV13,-,CASSSLTGTASTDTQYF